This T cell receptor beta chain was documented in a study of identifying expanded T cells in peripheral blood (dated by TCRdb to between 2018 and 2021). With regard to the full study: Separate aliquots of the same genomic DNA pool were sequenced to produce technical replicates, and four replicates were compared in pairs. Points the paper makes about the study in general: The authors expected that biological variance in healthy repertoires might rise further over much longer intervals, such as months to years. About 1.1 differentially abundant clones were flagged by the binomial model between technical replicates, whereas about 15 and 19 were flagged over about two weeks and four weeks, respectively. The beta-binomial model significantly reduced the number of clones called differentially abundant and the false-positive rate across all healthy-donor time intervals. For all healthy donors, the variance in clone template counts between two-week samples rose significantly as total template count increased.

V is pared back by 7 bases and J by 2 bases, with 16 bases lying between the germline termini. Its CDR3 holds 15 amino acids, cysteine through phenylalanine. Solely the CDR3 DNA is kept, with 45 bases framed from the first base. According to the germline V gene, CDR1 reads SGHTS and CDR2 reads YDEGEE. This clone has only a few counts. No cognate antigen has been identified for it. Base qualities are not recorded, but no much larger clone differs from it by a single base. TCRbeta CDR3 regions were profiled with the immunoSEQ Assay using bias-controlled multiplex PCR amplification of genomic DNA. On the study's bioinformatics: To quantify the absolute abundance of each unique TCRbeta CDR3 region, the sequences were collapsed and filtered. Two models were used to test differential abundance: a binomial model (Fisher-equivalent) and a beta-binomial model that adds time-dependent variance fitted from healthy donors. Clones with fewer than 5 combined templates were removed, and differential abundance was called for clones with a Benjamini-Hochberg FDR below 0.01. In the beta-binomial model, variance was expressed as a function of the total template count across the two samples, in the form v = (b*log(k)+a)^2. In its TCRdb copy, this immuneACCESS table keeps in-frame sequences only and misses some clones. Where compared with another copy, unresolved V genes explain less than half of these, and the others have no known cause. The DNA gave D and trimming, while V, J and clone size come from that table. The sample includes about 52,000 clones, with 82% observed a single time. The top ten constitute 12% to 15% of the sample.

No immune events, such as infections, were documented for the healthy donors during the collection period. To calibrate time-dependent variance in a beta-binomial model of T-cell clone differential abundance, blood repertoires from healthy donors were used as a training cohort. The training cohort comprised approximately 10 healthy donors, 3 female and 7 male. The donors were between roughly 29 and 70 years old, with an average age of roughly 40 years. Obtained from a commercial supplier, whole blood was collected from each healthy donor at three time points set two weeks apart. For immunosequencing, genomic DNA was extracted from unsorted whole blood.

What was sequenced was blood. The sequence joins TRBV5-8 to TRBJ2-4; the D element could tentatively be TRBD1 or TRBD2, as 6 bases agree for each. The clonotype was recovered from a person aged 18-70 years in good health. The CDR3 region: CASYERGGTKNIQYF. The sequenced DNA: TGTGCCAGCTATGAAAGAGGGGGGACCAAAAACATTCAGTACTTC.